Listed below are T cell receptor beta chains from one sample, sequenced in a study of cytomegalovirus exposure and HLA in healthy donors. Repertoires were generated with immunoSEQ multiplex PCR, while TCRdb's copy carries only in-frame clones and drops some. The repertoire has over 110,000 clones, 70% to 80% of them found once; the top ten carry 3% to 3.5%. Sequenced sample: PBMCs. The source of these receptors is a female donor in good health and CMV-seronegative. The CDR3 runs from the conserved cysteine through the conserved F or W. D genes are given only for firm matches. Expanded clones are given a class, and other clones once, few, many or no size at all.

d_gene: TRBD2; abundance: -; j_gene: TRBJ2-5; v_gene: TRBV4-3; CDR3aa: CASSQVKNVGDLLAGVRETQYF; CDR3nt: TGCGCCAGCAGCCAAGTCAAGAACGTTGGGGATCTACTAGCGGGAGTCCGAGAGACCCAGTACTTC
d_gene: -; abundance: once; j_gene: TRBJ1-3; v_gene: TRBV10-3; CDR3aa: CAISLRQDSGNTIYF; CDR3nt: TGTGCCATCAGTCTTAGACAGGACTCTGGAAACACCATATATTTT
d_gene: -; abundance: once; j_gene: TRBJ2-3; v_gene: TRBV5-4; CDR3aa: CASSLMRVGTDTQYF; CDR3nt: TGTGCCAGCAGCTTGATGAGGGTAGGAACAGATACGCAGTATTTT
d_gene: TRBD2; abundance: -; j_gene: TRBJ2-2; v_gene: TRBV27; CDR3aa: CASRPFSGSPGELFF; CDR3nt: TGTGCCAGCAGGCCTTTCAGCGGGAGTCCCGGGGAGCTGTTTTTT
d_gene: -; abundance: -; j_gene: TRBJ1-5; v_gene: TRBV5-6; CDR3aa: CASSPDQPQHF; CDR3nt: TGTGCCAGCAGCCCCGATCAGCCCCAGCATTTT
d_gene: -; abundance: -; j_gene: TRBJ1-1; v_gene: TRBV6-6; CDR3aa: CASNSYRRANTEAFF; CDR3nt: TGTGCCAGCAACTCCTATAGGCGGGCTAACACTGAAGCTTTCTTT
d_gene: -; abundance: -; j_gene: TRBJ1-5; v_gene: TRBV7-2; CDR3aa: CASSPLIDSNQPQHF; CDR3nt: TGTGCCAGCAGTCCTCTGATAGATAGCAATCAGCCCCAGCATTTT
d_gene: -; abundance: once; j_gene: TRBJ2-3; v_gene: TRBV5-5; CDR3aa: CASSSARLDTQYF; CDR3nt: TGTGCCAGCAGCTCCGCCCGACTAGATACGCAGTATTTT
d_gene: -; abundance: -; j_gene: TRBJ1-5; v_gene: TRBV5-1; CDR3aa: CASSLGRGQPQHF; CDR3nt: TGCGCCAGCAGCTTGGGAAGGGGTCAGCCCCAGCATTTT
d_gene: -; abundance: -; j_gene: TRBJ1-6; v_gene: TRBV13; CDR3aa: CASSPGGSPPLHF; CDR3nt: TGTGCCAGCAGTCCTGGGGGGAGTCCACCCCTCCACTTT
d_gene: -; abundance: -; j_gene: TRBJ1-2; v_gene: TRBV4-3; CDR3aa: CASSQDERNYGYTF; CDR3nt: TGCGCCAGCAGCCAAGATGAGCGAAACTATGGCTACACCTTC
d_gene: -; abundance: -; j_gene: TRBJ2-1; v_gene: TRBV18; CDR3aa: CASSPREGATFQFF; CDR3nt: TGTGCCAGCTCACCTAGGGAAGGGGCTACCTTCCAGTTCTTC
d_gene: -; abundance: -; j_gene: TRBJ1-2; v_gene: TRBV30; CDR3aa: CAWTTNYGYTF; CDR3nt: TGTGCCTGGACAACAAACTATGGCTACACCTTC